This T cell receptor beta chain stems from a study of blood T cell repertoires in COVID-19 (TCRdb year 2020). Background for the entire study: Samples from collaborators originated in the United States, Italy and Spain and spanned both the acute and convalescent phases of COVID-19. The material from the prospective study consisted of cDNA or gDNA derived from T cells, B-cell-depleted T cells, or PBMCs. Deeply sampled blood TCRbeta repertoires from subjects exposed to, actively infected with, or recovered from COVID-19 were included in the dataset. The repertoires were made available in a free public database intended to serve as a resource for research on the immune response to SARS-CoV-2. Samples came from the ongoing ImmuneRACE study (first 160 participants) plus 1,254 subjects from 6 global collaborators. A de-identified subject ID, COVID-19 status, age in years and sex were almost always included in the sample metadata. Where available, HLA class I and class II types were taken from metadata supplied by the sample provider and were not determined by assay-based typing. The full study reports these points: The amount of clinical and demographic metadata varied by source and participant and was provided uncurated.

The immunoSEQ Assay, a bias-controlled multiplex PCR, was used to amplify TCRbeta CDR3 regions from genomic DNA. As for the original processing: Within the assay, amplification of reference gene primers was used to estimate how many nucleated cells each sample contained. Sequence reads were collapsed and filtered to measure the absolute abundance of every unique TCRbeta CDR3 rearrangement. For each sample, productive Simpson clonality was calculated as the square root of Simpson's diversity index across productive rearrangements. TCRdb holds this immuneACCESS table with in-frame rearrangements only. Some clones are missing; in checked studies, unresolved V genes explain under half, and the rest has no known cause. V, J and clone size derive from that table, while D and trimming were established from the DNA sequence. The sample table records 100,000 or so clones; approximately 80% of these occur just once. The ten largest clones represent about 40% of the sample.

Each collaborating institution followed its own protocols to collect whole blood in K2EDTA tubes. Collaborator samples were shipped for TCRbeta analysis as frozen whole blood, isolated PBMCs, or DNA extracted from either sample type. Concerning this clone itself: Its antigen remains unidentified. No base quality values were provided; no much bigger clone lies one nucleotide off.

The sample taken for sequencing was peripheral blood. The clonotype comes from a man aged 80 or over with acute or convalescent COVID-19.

The DNA reads TGTGCCAGCAGCTTATTCGCTAGCGGGGTTAACACCGGGGAGCTGTTTTTT. Its protein reads: CASSLFASGVNTGELFF. The chain is made from TRBV11-2 and TRBJ2-2, with 9 middle bases fitting TRBD2. There are 17 amino acids in the CDR3, from cysteine to phenylalanine inclusive. The only DNA kept is the CDR3, 51 bases in frame from the first base. Unmatched junction bases come to 6, with V trimmed by 2 bases and J by 2 bases. CDR1 SGHAT and CDR2 FQNNGV are derived from the germline V gene.